This T cell receptor (beta chain) was retrieved from a study of cytomegalovirus exposure and HLA in healthy donors. Whole-study context: In a later analysis, it was reported that the roughly 120 validation repertoires had been produced on the same platform as the 690 or so repertoires belonging to the first cohort.

Points on this clone: Antigen: not known.

From the 120-subject validation cohort, which was separate from the approximately 670-subject first cohort, the donors were drawn. Overall study results and limits: While the bulk of TCR sequences proved rare, some public TCRs turned up in many donors.

Assay: immunoSEQ multiplex PCR; the TCRdb copy retains only in-frame clones and omits some. The table lists about 72,000 clones, 94% of them singletons. The length of the CDR3 is 16 residues. Between the trimmed V and J ends, which lost 5 bases and 2 bases, there was a span of 18 bases. Germline-derived CDR1 and CDR2 are LNHDA and SQIVND (reference sequence). This receptor was identified in a woman aged 18-29 years in good health and CMV-seropositive. The chain is built from TRBV19 and TRBJ1-1; no firm D call. Sequenced input: PBMCs. The DNA of the CDR3 is TGTGCCAGTAGTCGAGCGGGCGGCAGGCTAAACACTGAAGCTTTCTTT. Translation gives CASSRAGGRLNTEAFF.